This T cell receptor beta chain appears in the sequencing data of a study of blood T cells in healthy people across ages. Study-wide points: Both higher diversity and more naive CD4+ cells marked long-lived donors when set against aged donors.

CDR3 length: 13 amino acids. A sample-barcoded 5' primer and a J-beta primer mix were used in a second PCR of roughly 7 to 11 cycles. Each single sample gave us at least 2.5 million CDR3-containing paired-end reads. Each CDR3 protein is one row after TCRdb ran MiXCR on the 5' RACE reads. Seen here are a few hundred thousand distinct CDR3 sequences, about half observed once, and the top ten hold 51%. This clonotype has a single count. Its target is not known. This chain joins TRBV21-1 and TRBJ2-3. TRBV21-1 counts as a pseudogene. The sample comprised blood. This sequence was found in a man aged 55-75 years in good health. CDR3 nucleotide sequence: TGTGCCAGCAGCAAAACCCGCACAGATACGCAGTATTTT. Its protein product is CASSKTRTDTQYF.